A selection of T cell receptor beta chains follows, all from one sample in a study of Graves' ophthalmopathy and Graves' hyperthyroidism. TCRdb passed the multiplex PCR reads through MiXCR, listing each CDR3 protein once. The sample consists of 400,000 or so distinct CDR3 sequences, 15% to 19% of them appearing once. The sequenced sample was peripheral blood. The receptors come from a woman aged 18-29 years with stable Graves' hyperthyroidism. The CDR3 runs from the conserved cysteine through the conserved F or W. D genes are given only for firm matches. Expanded clones are given a class, and other clones once, few, many or no size at all.

j_call d_call v_call clone_size cdr3_aa cdr3_nt
TRBJ2-5 - TRBV11-2 many CASSLGASMETQYF TGTGCCAGCAGCTTAGGGGCTAGCATGGAGACCCAGTACTTC
TRBJ2-7 TRBD2 TRBV19 many CASSIAGGFNEQYF TGTGCCAGTAGTATAGCGGGGGGGTTTAACGAGCAGTACTTC
TRBJ2-7 - TRBV20-1 many CSARDPGAGRRAEQYF TGCAGTGCTAGAGATCCCGGAGCAGGCAGACGCGCCGAGCAGTACTTC
TRBJ1-2 - TRBV12-3/TRBV12-4 many CASSLWGENYGYTF TGTGCCAGCAGTTTGTGGGGCGAGAACTATGGCTACACCTTC
TRBJ2-3 - TRBV7-2 - CASSPYTKGQYF TGTGCCAGCAGCCCCTATACCAAGGGGCAGTATTTT
TRBJ1-2 - TRBV11-2 many CASSSLSGKDNYGYTF TGTGCCAGCAGCTCCCTGTCAGGGAAGGATAACTATGGCTACACCTTC
TRBJ1-5 TRBD1 TRBV6-5 many CASSSAGGNQPQHF TGTGCCAGCAGTTCCGCAGGGGGAAATCAGCCCCAGCATTTT
TRBJ2-7 TRBD2 TRBV3-1 few CASSQGLAGDEQYF TGTGCCAGCAGCCAAGGACTAGCGGGGGACGAGCAGTACTTC
TRBJ1-6 - TRBV6-1 many CASSEAATPPWGSPLHF TGTGCCAGCAGTGAAGCTGCGACACCCCCTTGGGGTTCACCCCTCCACTTT
TRBJ1-1 TRBD1 TRBV7-6 many CASSLRWGGGQGARNTEAFF TGTGCCAGCAGCTTAAGGTGGGGTGGTGGACAGGGGGCTAGGAACACTGAAGCTTTCTTT
TRBJ1-1 - TRBV27 few CASSFGRPTEAFF TGTGCCAGCAGTTTTGGCAGGCCCACTGAAGCTTTCTTT
TRBJ1-5 TRBD1 TRBV10-3 - CAISLQGDGNQPQHF TGTGCCATCAGTTTACAGGGGGACGGCAATCAGCCCCAGCATTTT
TRBJ1-1 - TRBV5-1 - CASSLSWGRGTEAFF TGCGCCAGCAGCTTGTCATGGGGGCGAGGTACTGAAGCTTTCTTT
TRBJ1-2 - TRBV6-5 many CASSYSNQVGYTF TGTGCCAGCAGTTACTCGAACCAAGTTGGCTACACCTTC
TRBJ1-1 - TRBV6-5 many CASSYSGGKGSEAFF TGTGCCAGCAGTTACTCGGGGGGTAAGGGGTCTGAAGCTTTCTTT
TRBJ1-2 TRBD1 TRBV7-3 - CASSFGPGQDYGYTF TGTGCCAGCAGCTTTGGCCCTGGACAGGACTATGGCTACACCTTC
TRBJ2-7 - TRBV12-5 many CASGLSGYEQYF TGTGCTAGTGGTTTGAGCGGTTACGAGCAGTACTTC
TRBJ2-5 TRBD2 TRBV20-1 many CSATRGNQETQYF TGCAGTGCTACGCGGGGGAACCAAGAGACCCAGTACTTC
TRBJ2-5 TRBD2 TRBV24-1 many CATSDPWGRGETQYF TGTGCCACCAGTGACCCCTGGGGGAGGGGAGAGACCCAGTACTTC
TRBJ2-7 TRBD2 TRBV3-1 many CASSQGNLRGYEQYF TGTGCCAGCAGCCAAGGGAACTTGCGGGGGTACGAGCAGTACTTC
TRBJ1-2 - TRBV7-8 many CASSLGDLGGYTF TGTGCCAGCAGCTTAGGCGATTTAGGGGGCTACACCTTC
TRBJ1-2 - TRBV2 many CASSEALLSGTGYTF TGTGCCAGCAGTGAAGCGCTACTTTCAGGGACTGGCTACACCTTC